These 30 T cell receptor beta chains originate from one sample sequenced in a study of CD4+ T cells in melanoma. Sequenced by immunoSEQ multiplex PCR; TCRdb stores in-frame clones only, minus some. Among fewer than 20,000 clones listed, under 90% were seen once. Sequencing used cells from a culture (not recorded whether cultured in vitro). The source of these receptors is a human donor with melanoma.

In its sample, this clone was seen a few times. The J gene is TRBJ2-5, the V gene TRBV5-1; possible D gene TRBD1, 5 bases. Trimming stripped 0 bases from V and 2 bases from J, with 11 bases between. CDR3 size: 15 residues. Germline lookup yields CDR1 SGHRS and CDR2 YFSETQ. The CDR3 DNA sequence: TGCGCCAGCAGCTTGGGCCCGTCAGGGCAAGAGACCCAGTACTTC. Amino acids: CASSLGPSGQETQYF.

The rearrangement uses TRBV5-6 and TRBJ2-2, with 7 bases fitting TRBD2. J lost 5 bases, V lost 4 bases, and 8 bases had no gene match. Germline V lookup: CDR1 SGHDT, CDR2 YYEEEE. This CDR3 region has 15 residues. The CDR3 region has the DNA TGTGCCAGCAGCCCCTTTCTGGGGGGGACCGGGGAGCTGTTTTTT. It codes for CASSPFLGGTGELFF.

V and J are TRBV6-5 and TRBJ2-7; D uncertain. The V end was cut by 0 bases, the J end by 3 bases, with 9 bases between. Germline lookup yields CDR1 MNHEY and CDR2 SVGAGI. The CDR3 covers 14 residues. This chain's CDR3 is CASSYSGGVYEQYF. CDR3 nucleotide sequence: TGTGCCAGCAGTTACTCGGGTGGGGTCTACGAGCAGTACTTC.

The chain has TRBV5-1 and TRBJ1-1; no clear D gene. Germline CDR1 reads SGHRS; CDR2 reads YFSETQ. The CDR3 sequence is 14 residues long. Trimming removed 5 bases at V and 0 bases at J, with 11 bases between. The CDR3 nucleotides read TGCGCCAGCAGTCCGACGCCGATGAACACTGAAGCTTTCTTT. Translating it yields CASSPTPMNTEAFF.

The chain is built from TRBV5-1 and TRBJ1-1; D remains ambiguous. Germline loops: CDR1 SGHRS, CDR2 YFSETQ. The CDR3 has 13 residues. The V and J ends lost 4 bases and 3 bases respectively, with 10 bases between them. CDR3 residues: CASSEREDTEAFF. CDR3 bases: TGCGCCAGCAGCGAACGCGAGGACACTGAAGCTTTCTTT.

This clone was seen a few times. The J gene is TRBJ1-6, the V gene TRBV2; D is perhaps TRBD1 (5 bases). V lost 5 bases, J lost 7 bases, and 12 bases lay in between. The CDR3 has 14 residues. Looked up from germline, CDR1 is SNHLY and CDR2 is FYNNEI. The CDR3 here is CASSLRGWNSPLHF. The CDR3, as DNA: TGTGCCAGCAGTTTAAGGGGATGGAATTCACCCCTCCACTTT.

The CDR3 nucleotides read TGTGCCTGGAGTGTACTCAGTGGCTACACCTTC. This translates into CAWSVLSGYTF. The rearrangement links TRBV30 to TRBJ1-2; D is uncertain. The CDR3 is made up of 11 amino acids. Germline V gene lookup returns CDR1 GTSNPN and CDR2 SVGIG (reference sequence). The V end was cut by 0 bases, the J end by 7 bases, with 6 bases between.

V is TRBV9 and J is TRBJ1-6, with D perhaps matching TRBD1 (5 bases). Germline assignment: CDR1 SGDLS and CDR2 YYNGEE. This CDR3 comprises 16 residues. Trimming removed 0 bases at V and 0 bases at J, with 7 bases between. The CDR3 region is CASSVGGGSYNSPLHF. CDR3 sequence (DNA): TGTGCCAGCAGCGTAGGGGGGGGCTCCTATAATTCACCCCTCCACTTT.

This clone is a singleton in its sample. In the same sample, other DNA sequences code for this CDR3. The genes are TRBV7-9 and TRBJ1-1; D unresolved. CDR1 and CDR2 (germline): SEHNR, FQNEAQ (reference sequence). Trimming stripped 1 base from V and 4 bases from J, with 7 bases between. This CDR3 spans 13 amino acids. CDR3 DNA sequence: TGTGCCAGCAGCTTAGAGGGTGCCACTGAAGCTTTCTTT. Amino acids: CASSLEGATEAFF.

This clone was counted a few times. The chain carries TRBV7-9 and TRBJ1-2; 8 nucleotides agree with TRBD1. The CDR3 covers 11 residues. Per germline, CDR1 SEHNR and CDR2 FQNEAQ (reference sequence). V lost 6 bases to trimming and J lost 10 bases; unmatched junction nucleotides: 4. This CDR3 is CASSTGGVYTF. In nucleotides, the CDR3 is TGTGCCAGCAGTACAGGGGGGGTCTACACCTTC.

CDR3: CASSSPRTAPYEQYF. The CDR3, as DNA: TGTGCCAGCAGTTCCCCCAGGACGGCGCCCTACGAGCAGTACTTC. This rearrangement joins TRBV6-5 to TRBJ2-7; D is unresolved. CDR1 and CDR2 from the germline V gene are MNHEY and SVGAGI. The ends were cut back, 4 bases at V and 2 bases at J, with 15 bases in the middle. This CDR3 is 15 amino acids long.

A few counts support this clone. This chain joins TRBV30 and TRBJ1-2; possible D gene TRBD1, 5 bases. CDR1 and CDR2 (germline): GTSNPN, SVGIG (reference sequence). This CDR3 spans 15 amino acids. V lost 7 bases and J lost 6, with 24 bases in between. CDR3 sequence: CAFATAPKRSNGYTF. The CDR3 bases are TGTGCCTTTGCGACAGCACCCAAAAGATCAAATGGCTACACCTTC.

This clone appeared once. The gene calls are TRBV6-5 and TRBJ1-1, with a weak D call TRBD1 (5 bases). The ends were cut back, 1 base at V and 3 bases at J, with 6 bases in the middle. The germline V gene encodes CDR1 MNHEY and CDR2 SVGAGI. CDR3 size: 13 residues. DNA for the CDR3: TGTGCCAGCAGTTACTTGGGGGACACTGAAGCTTTCTTT. Residues: CASSYLGDTEAFF.

In this sample, this clone turned up a few times. The chain combines TRBV6-1 with TRBJ1-1, with D maybe TRBD1 (5 bases). The V end lost 1 base, the J end lost 1 base, and 10 bases lay between the germline ends. Germline loops: CDR1 MNHNS, CDR2 SASEGT. The CDR3 contains 15 residues. CDR3: CASSEGGGRNTEAFF. DNA of the CDR3: TGTGCCAGCAGTGAAGGGGGGGGGAGGAACACTGAAGCTTTCTTT.

V gene TRBV13 combines with J gene TRBJ2-5, with 7 bases lining up with TRBD1. The V segment lost 4 bases and the J segment 2 bases; nucleotides outside the gene matches: 4. This CDR3 has 14 amino acids. Germline V gene data show CDR1 as PRHDT and CDR2 as FYEKMQ (reference sequence). As DNA, the CDR3 is TGTGCCAGCAGCTCCGGACAGGCACAAGAGACCCAGTACTTC. This sequence encodes CASSSGQAQETQYF. Complete variable domain (other parts from reference TRBV13 and TRBJ2-5): AAGVIQSPRHLIKEKRETATLKCYPIPRHDTVYWYQQGPGQDPQFLISFYEKMQSDKGSIPDRFSAQQFSDYHSELNMSSLELGDSALYFCASSSGQAQETQYFGPGTRLLVL.

V usage is TRBV5-1 and J usage is TRBJ2-3; D unresolved. Germline V lookup: CDR1 SGHRS, CDR2 YFSETQ. The CDR3 sequence is 16 residues long. Trimming stripped 0 bases from V and 2 bases from J, with 13 bases between. The CDR3 is CASSLGWERDTDTQYF. The CDR3 region has the DNA TGCGCCAGCAGCTTGGGCTGGGAAAGGGACACAGATACGCAGTATTTT.

This clone was detected only once. The rearrangement links TRBV5-1 to TRBJ2-2; TRBD1 might be the D (5 bases). The CDR3 has 15 residues. The germline V gene encodes CDR1 SGHRS and CDR2 YFSETQ. The V gene lost 1 base and the J gene lost 0 bases, with 7 bases spanning the gap. CDR3 residues: CASSLHRTNTGELFF. The DNA for the CDR3 is TGCGCCAGCAGCTTGCACAGGACGAACACCGGGGAGCTGTTTTTT.

The rearrangement uses TRBV9 and TRBJ1-3; D unclear. Germline lookup yields CDR1 SGDLS and CDR2 YYNGEE. The CDR3 contains 15 residues. Trimming shortened V by 0 bases and J by 6 bases, and 13 bases separated the two germline ends. The CDR3 bases are TGTGCCAGCAGCGTAGGCCATATGGGCCTAAACACCATATATTTT. This sequence encodes CASSVGHMGLNTIYF.

The genes are TRBV4-1 and TRBJ2-2, with 7 bases identical to TRBD1. The CDR3 contains 16 residues. Germline V gives CDR1 MGHRA, CDR2 YSYEKL. The ends lost 0 bases at V and 9 bases at J; junction bases unmatched: 10. The chain's CDR3 is CASSQELGQRRRELFF. CDR3 nucleotide sequence: TGCGCCAGCAGCCAAGAACTGGGACAGCGGCGCCGGGAGCTGTTTTTT.

The rearrangement uses TRBV5-5 and TRBJ1-1, with D unresolved. Between the trimmed V and J ends, which lost 2 bases and 1 base, there was a span of 6 bases. This CDR3 has 13 residues. Germline loops: CDR1 SGHKS, CDR2 YYEKEE (reference sequence). For the CDR3, the DNA is TGTGCCAGCAGCTTTGGGTGGAACACTGAAGCTTTCTTT. This gives the protein CASSFGWNTEAFF.

This chain links TRBV7-3 with TRBJ2-3; no reliable D call. Germline assignment: CDR1 SGHTA and CDR2 FQGTGA. The V and J ends lost 1 base and 0 bases respectively, with 5 bases between them. CDR3 size: 14 residues. The CDR3 sequence is CASSLMASTDTQYF. The CDR3 DNA reads as TGTGCCAGCAGCTTAATGGCTAGCACAGATACGCAGTATTTT.

The chain is built from TRBV2 and TRBJ2-5; tentative D call: TRBD2 (5 bases). V was cut by 5 bases and J by 5 bases, with 12 bases left in between. The CDR3 has 13 residues. Germline V CDR1 and CDR2: SNHLY, FYNNEI. CDR3 DNA sequence: TGTGCCAGCAGTTACACCCCGGGGGAGACCCAGTACTTC. Translating gives CASSYTPGETQYF.

The chain employs TRBV5-4 and TRBJ1-1, with D unresolved. Per the germline V gene, CDR1 is SGHNT and CDR2 is YYREEE (reference sequence). The CDR3 spans 17 residues. V lost 5 bases and J lost 0, with 20 bases in between. CDR3 nucleotides: TGTGCCAGCAGAGCCCTCCCCCCACAGAGTTTGAACACTGAAGCTTTCTTT. Translation: CASRALPPQSLNTEAFF.

The chain uses TRBV6-1 and TRBJ1-3; D is uncertain. V was shortened by 6 bases and J by 4 bases, with 7 bases between the two germline ends. The CDR3 is 12 residues long. CDR1 is MNHNS and CDR2 is SASEGT in the germline V gene. CDR3 amino acids: CASSGMGNTIYF. CDR3 bases: TGTGCCAGCAGCGGAATGGGAAACACCATATATTTT.

The rearrangement joins TRBV11-2 to TRBJ1-1; 8 positions agree with TRBD1. The CDR3 totals 12 residues. V gave up 3 bases and J gave up 11 bases; unmatched junction bases: 5. Germline V gene data show CDR1 as SGHAT and CDR2 as FQNNGV. CDR3 DNA: TGTGCCAGCAGCTTCCAGGGGGCTCGGGCTTTCTTT. Residues: CASSFQGARAFF. Full variable domain (outside the CDR3, taken from reference TRBV11-2 and TRBJ1-1): EAGVAQSPRYKIIEKRQSVAFWCNPISGHATLYWYQQILGQGPKLLIQFQNNGVVDDSQLPKDRFSAERLKGVDSTLKIQPAKLEDSAVYLCASSFQGARAFFGQGTRLTVV.

J is TRBJ2-7 and V is TRBV2; a possible D gene is TRBD1 (5 bases). V was cut by 8 bases and J by 1 base, with 15 bases left in between. The CDR3 covers 14 residues. CDR1 and CDR2 from the germline V gene are SNHLY and FYNNEI. For the CDR3, the DNA is TGTGCCAGCCTGCAGGGCTGGGAATCCTACGAGCAGTACTTC. Protein sequence: CASLQGWESYEQYF.

V usage is TRBV30 and J usage is TRBJ2-1, with D possibly being TRBD2 (5 bases). The V end was cut by 0 bases, the J end by 1 base, with 7 bases between. The germline CDR1 and CDR2 sequences are GTSNPN and SVGIG (reference sequence). The CDR3 covers 14 residues. Here the CDR3 reads CAWSVTGSYNEQFF. In DNA form, the CDR3 reads TGTGCCTGGAGTGTAACGGGGTCCTACAATGAGCAGTTCTTC.

This rearrangement joins TRBV4-2 to TRBJ1-4; no clear D gene. The germline CDR1 and CDR2 sequences are LGHNA and YNFKEQ. The CDR3 runs 15 residues. Trimming took 0 bases from V and 8 from J, leaving 13 bases between them. CDR3 sequence reads: CASSQDLGGGEKLFF. The CDR3 coding sequence is TGTGCCAGCAGCCAAGATCTGGGAGGTGGGGAAAAACTGTTTTTT.

This rearrangement joins TRBV10-1 to TRBJ2-3; D gene uncertain. Germline V gene data show CDR1 as WNHNN and CDR2 as SYGVQD (reference sequence). Deletions cut 3 bases from V and 0 bases from J, with 1 base between. The CDR3 is made up of 12 amino acids. The CDR3 DNA follows: TGCGCCAGCAGTGAAAGCACAGATACGCAGTATTTT. Its translation: CASSESTDTQYF.

CDR3 DNA sequence: TGTGCCAGTAGTACGTCAGGGGAAATGAACACTGAAGCTTTCTTT. It is translated as CASSTSGEMNTEAFF. V and J are TRBV19 and TRBJ1-1; tentatively, D is TRBD1 (6 bases). The V gene lost 4 bases and the J gene lost 0 bases, with 12 bases spanning the gap. CDR3 size: 15 residues. Germline lookup yields CDR1 LNHDA and CDR2 SQIVND (reference sequence). Filled out from reference TRBV19 and TRBJ1-1, the complete variable domain reads DGGITQSPKYLFRKEGQNVTLSCEQNLNHDAMYWYRQDPGQGLRLIYYSQIVNDFQKGDIAEGYSVSREKKESFPLTVTSAQKNPTAFYLCASSTSGEMNTEAFFGQGTRLTVV.